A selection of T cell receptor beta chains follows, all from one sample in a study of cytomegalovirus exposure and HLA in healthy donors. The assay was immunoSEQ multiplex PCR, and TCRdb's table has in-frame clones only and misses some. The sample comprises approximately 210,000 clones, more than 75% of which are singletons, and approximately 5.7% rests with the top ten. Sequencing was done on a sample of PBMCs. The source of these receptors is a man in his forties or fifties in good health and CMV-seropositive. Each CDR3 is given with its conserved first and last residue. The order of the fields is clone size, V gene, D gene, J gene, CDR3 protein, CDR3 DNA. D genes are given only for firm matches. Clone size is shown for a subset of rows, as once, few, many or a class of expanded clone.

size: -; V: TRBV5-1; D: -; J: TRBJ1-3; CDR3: CASSSGGGTGNTIYF; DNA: TGCGCCAGCAGCTCGGGGGGGGGCACTGGAAACACCATATATTTT
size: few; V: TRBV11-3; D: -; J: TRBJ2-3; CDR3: CASSLLPRGTDTQYF; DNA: TGTGCCAGCAGCTTACTCCCGAGGGGCACAGATACGCAGTATTTT
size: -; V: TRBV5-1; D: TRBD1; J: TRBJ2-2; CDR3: CASSLVAGQGSTGELFF; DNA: TGCGCCAGCAGCTTGGTGGCGGGACAGGGGAGCACCGGGGAGCTGTTTTTT
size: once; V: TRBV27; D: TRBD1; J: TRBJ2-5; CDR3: CASSPRQGDQETQYF; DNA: TGTGCCAGCAGTCCTCGACAGGGTGACCAAGAGACCCAGTACTTC
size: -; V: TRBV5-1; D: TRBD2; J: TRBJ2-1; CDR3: CASSVLGAGGPYNEQFF; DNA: TGCGCCAGCAGCGTCTTAGGAGCGGGAGGGCCCTACAATGAGCAGTTCTTC
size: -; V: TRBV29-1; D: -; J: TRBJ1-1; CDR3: CSGFRGPNTEAFF; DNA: TGCAGCGGATTCAGGGGACCGAACACTGAAGCTTTCTTT
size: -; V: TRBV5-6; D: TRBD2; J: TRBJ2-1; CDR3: CASSSGLAGGNEQFF; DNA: TGTGCCAGCAGCTCGGGACTAGCGGGCGGCAATGAGCAGTTCTTC
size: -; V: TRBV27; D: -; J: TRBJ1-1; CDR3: CASSLSRQVGEAFF; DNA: TGTGCCAGCAGTTTATCGAGACAGGTGGGTGAAGCTTTCTTT
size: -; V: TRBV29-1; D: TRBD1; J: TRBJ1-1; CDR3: CSVRTGGSEAFF; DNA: TGCAGCGTTAGGACAGGGGGCTCTGAAGCTTTCTTT
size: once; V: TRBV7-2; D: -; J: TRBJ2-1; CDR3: CASSLAVTSGNEQFF; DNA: TGTGCCAGCAGCTTAGCTGTGACGTCGGGGAATGAGCAGTTCTTC
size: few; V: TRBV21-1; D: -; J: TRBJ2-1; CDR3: CASSGPGLLSLNEQFF; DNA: TGTGCCAGCAGCGGACCGGGACTCCTCTCCCTCAATGAGCAGTTCTTC
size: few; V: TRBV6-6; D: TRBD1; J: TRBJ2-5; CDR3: CASSPGGTGRPETQYF; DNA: TGTGCCAGCAGCCCTGGGGGGACAGGGCGGCCGGAGACCCAGTACTTC
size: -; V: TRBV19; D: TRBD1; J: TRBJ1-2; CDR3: CASIQRAYDRANYGYTF; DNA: TGTGCCAGTATCCAGAGAGCGTACGACAGGGCCAACTATGGCTACACCTTC
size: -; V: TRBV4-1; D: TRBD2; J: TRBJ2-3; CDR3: CASSQDQGSGSRADTQYF; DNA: TGCGCCAGCAGCCAAGATCAGGGTAGCGGGAGTAGAGCAGATACGCAGTATTTT
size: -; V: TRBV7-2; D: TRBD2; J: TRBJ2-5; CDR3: CASSLAGGVQETQYF; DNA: TGTGCCAGCAGCTTAGCGGGGGGGGTGCAAGAGACCCAGTACTTC
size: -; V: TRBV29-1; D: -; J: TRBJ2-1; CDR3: CSVSISSYNEQFF; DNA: TGCAGCGTCTCTATTAGCTCCTACAATGAGCAGTTCTTC
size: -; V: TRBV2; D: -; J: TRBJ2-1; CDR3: CASRDSGSSYNEQFF; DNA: TGTGCCAGCAGGGATAGCGGTAGCTCCTACAATGAGCAGTTCTTC
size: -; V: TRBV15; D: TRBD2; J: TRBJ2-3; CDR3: CATSRDVAGGTDTQYF; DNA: TGTGCCACCAGCAGAGATGTGGCGGGGGGCACAGATACGCAGTATTTT
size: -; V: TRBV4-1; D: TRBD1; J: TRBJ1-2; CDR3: CASSQRTGNYGYTF; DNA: TGCGCCAGCAGCCAACGGACAGGGAACTATGGCTACACCTTC
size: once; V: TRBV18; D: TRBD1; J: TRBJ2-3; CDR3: CASSPGQTTDTQYF; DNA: TGTGCCAGCTCCCCGGGACAGACCACAGATACGCAGTATTTT
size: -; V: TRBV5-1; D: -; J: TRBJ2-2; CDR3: CASSLSRGRPNTGELFF; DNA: TGCGCCAGCAGCTTGAGTAGGGGCAGGCCAAACACCGGGGAGCTGTTTTTT
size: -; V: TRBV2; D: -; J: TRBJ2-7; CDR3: CASSEAVTGVGEQYF; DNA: TGTGCCAGCAGTGAAGCAGTAACGGGAGTCGGCGAGCAGTACTTC
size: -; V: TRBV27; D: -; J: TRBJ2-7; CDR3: CASSFPGTYEQYF; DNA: TGTGCCAGCAGTTTCCCAGGCACCTACGAGCAGTACTTC
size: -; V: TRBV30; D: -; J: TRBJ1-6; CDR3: CAWGRAYNSPLHF; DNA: TGTGCCTGGGGCAGGGCGTATAATTCACCCCTCCACTTT
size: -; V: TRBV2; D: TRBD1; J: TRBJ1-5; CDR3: CASSADRGSGQPQHF; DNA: TGTGCCAGCAGTGCGGACAGGGGGTCCGGTCAGCCCCAGCATTTT
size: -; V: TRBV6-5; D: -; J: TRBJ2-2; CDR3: CASRQGRANGELFF; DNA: TGTGCCAGCAGGCAGGGGAGGGCAAACGGGGAGCTGTTTTTT
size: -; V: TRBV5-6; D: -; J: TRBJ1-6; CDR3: CASSLSYASSYNSPLHF; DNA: TGTGCCAGCAGCTTGTCATACGCGAGCTCCTATAATTCACCCCTCCACTTT
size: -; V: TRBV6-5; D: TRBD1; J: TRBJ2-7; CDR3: CASRGDRASYEQYF; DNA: TGTGCCAGCAGGGGGGACAGAGCATCCTACGAGCAGTACTTC
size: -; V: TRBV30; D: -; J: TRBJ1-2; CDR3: CAWSPEGLYGYTF; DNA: TGTGCCTGGAGCCCAGAGGGCCTTTATGGCTACACCTTC
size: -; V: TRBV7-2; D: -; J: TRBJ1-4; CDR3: CASSLQRTNEKLFF; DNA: TGTGCCAGCAGCTTGCAGCGGACTAATGAAAAACTGTTTTTT
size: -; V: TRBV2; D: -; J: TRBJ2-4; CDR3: CASSEVAAQYF; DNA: TGTGCCAGCAGTGAGGTCGCGGCTCAGTACTTC
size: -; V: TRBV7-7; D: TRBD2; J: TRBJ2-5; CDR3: CASSLPPASGKETQYF; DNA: TGTGCCAGCAGCTTGCCCCCCGCTAGCGGGAAAGAGACCCAGTACTTC
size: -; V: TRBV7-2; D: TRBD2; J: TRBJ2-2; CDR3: CATGPGTIIDGELFF; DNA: TGTGCCACGGGCCCCGGGACTATCATAGACGGGGAGCTGTTTTTT
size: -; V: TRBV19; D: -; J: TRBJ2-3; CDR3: CASSVRVGDTQYF; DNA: TGTGCCAGTAGTGTAAGAGTCGGGGATACGCAGTATTTT
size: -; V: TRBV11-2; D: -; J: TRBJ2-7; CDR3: CASSFTAAGPPYEQYF; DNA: TGTGCCAGCAGCTTTACAGCGGCAGGACCCCCCTACGAGCAGTACTTC
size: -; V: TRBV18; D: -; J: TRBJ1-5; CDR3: CASSPYGRENQPQHF; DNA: TGTGCCAGCTCACCCTACGGACGGGAAAATCAGCCCCAGCATTTT
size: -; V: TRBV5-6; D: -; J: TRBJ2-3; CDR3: CASSLERNTQYF; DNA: TGTGCCAGCAGTCTGGAGAGAAATACGCAGTATTTT
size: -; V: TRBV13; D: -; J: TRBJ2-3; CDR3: CASSLGGAGRSTDTQYF; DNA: TGTGCCAGCAGCTTAGGTGGCGCGGGACGTAGCACAGATACGCAGTATTTT
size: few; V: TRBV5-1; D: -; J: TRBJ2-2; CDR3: CASSFNGQSGELFF; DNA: TGCGCCAGCAGCTTCAACGGACAGTCCGGGGAGCTGTTTTTT
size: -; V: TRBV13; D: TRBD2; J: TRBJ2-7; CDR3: CASSLRGTRINEQYF; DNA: TGTGCCAGCAGCTTACGCGGGACTAGGATTAACGAGCAGTACTTC